The clone carrying this TCR beta chain was seen only a few times. This entry belongs to a study of T cell repertoires in cytomegalovirus infection. From the reads, TCRdb called clonotypes with MiXCR, one entry per CDR3 protein. The data show 150,000 to 200,000 distinct CDR3 sequences, under 15% seen once. The length of the CDR3 is 13 residues. The junction had 7 bases not matched to a gene; V was cut back by 7 bases and J by 5 bases. Germline loops: CDR1 SNHLY, CDR2 FYNNEI. The specimen sequenced was PBMCs. This rearrangement joins TRBV2 to TRBJ2-5; 7 bases fit TRBD1. This receptor was identified in a human donor in good health (CMV status not recorded). Some clones in this sample may be carry-over from other donors' samples. Here the CDR3 DNA reads TGTGCCAGCATGACAGGGACGGAGGAGACCCAGTACTTC. Protein: CASMTGTEETQYF. Combining the CDR3 with reference TRBV2 and TRBJ2-5 gives the whole variable domain EPEVTQTPSHQVTQMGQEVILRCVPISNHLYFYWYRQILGQKVEFLVSFYNNEISEKSEIFDDQFSVERPDGSNFTLKIRSTKLEDSAMYFCASMTGTEETQYFGPGTRLLVL.